The 19 T cell receptor beta chains below were found in one sample sequenced in a study of T cells in Graves' hyperthyroidism and ophthalmopathy. What was amplified from RNA transcripts were TCR beta CDR3 regions. HTBI primers were used for first-round RT-PCR of the TCR CDR3. TCRdb called the multiplex PCR reads again in MiXCR, with one record for every CDR3 protein. The repertoire holds around 380,000 distinct CDR3 sequences, with about 14% as singletons. Input material: blood. The origin of the receptors is a man aged 25 to 45 with Graves' hyperthyroidism that later progressed to Graves' ophthalmopathy.

This clonotype was seen a few times. This CDR3 is CATSGGPRGETQYF. DNA for the CDR3: TGTGCCACCTCGGGCGGTCCTCGGGGAGAGACCCAGTACTTC. This chain joins TRBV10-3 and TRBJ2-5; weak D call: TRBD2 (5 bases). CDR1 is ENHRY and CDR2 is SYGVKD in the germline V gene. The V end was cut by 10 bases, the J end by 4 bases, with 19 bases between. The CDR3 has 14 residues.

This clonotype was seen only a few times. A much larger clonotype is one base distant, so this may be a read error. The rearrangement joins TRBV6-1 to TRBJ2-7; weak D call: TRBD1 (5 bases). The germline gives CDR1 MNHNS, CDR2 SASEGT. Trimming removed 3 bases from V and 7 bases from J, with 10 bases in between. CDR3 length equals 12 residues. The CDR3 DNA sequence: TGTGCCAGCAGTGAGACCAGGGCTGAGCAGTACTTC. It yields the protein CASSETRAEQYF.

This clonotype was detected ten times or more. The chain has TRBV12-3 or TRBV12-4 and TRBJ2-3, with no clear D. CDR3 length: 16 amino acids. Trimming removed 5 bases at V and 5 bases at J, with 20 bases between. DNA for the CDR3: TGTGCCAGCAGTCGCACGGACGTAGCCTATGGAGATACGCAGTATTTT. Translated: CASSRTDVAYGDTQYF.

In this sample, this clonotype turned up many times. The CDR3 sequence: CASSFTGTGDLNTEAFF. The CDR3 DNA follows: TGTGCCAGCAGTTTTACAGGGACAGGGGATTTGAACACTGAAGCTTTCTTT. The J gene is TRBJ1-1, the V gene TRBV28, with 10 bases aligning to TRBD1. The germline V gene has CDR1 MDHEN and CDR2 SYDVKM. The CDR3 is 17 residues long. V shed 3 bases and J 0 bases; nucleotides not matched to a gene: 7.

This clonotype was seen ten or more times. The chain has TRBV10-3 and TRBJ2-7; D ambiguous. CDR3 size: 12 residues. Trimming removed 6 bases at V and 6 bases at J, with 12 bases between. CDR1 and CDR2 from the germline V gene are ENHRY and SYGVKD. The CDR3 DNA is TGTGCCATCAGCTACCAGGACCTCGAGCAGTACTTC. Residues: CAISYQDLEQYF.

The CDR3 region is CASRRRGGSPNQPQHF. CDR3 DNA sequence: TGTGCCTCAAGGCGGAGGGGAGGGTCCCCCAATCAGCCCCAGCATTTT. The rearrangement uses TRBV5-6 and TRBJ1-5; possibly TRBD1 for D (5 bases). This CDR3 is built from 16 residues. V shed 10 bases and J shed 3 bases, with 23 bases lying between them. Germline-derived CDR1 and CDR2 are SGHDT and YYEEEE. Looking up the rest from reference TRBV5-6 and TRBJ1-5 gives the full variable domain: DAGVTQSPTHLIKTRGQQVTLRCSPKSGHDTVSWYQQALGQGPQFIFQYYEEEERQRGNFPDRFSGHQFPNYSSELNVNALLLGDSALYLCASRRRGGSPNQPQHFGDGTRLSIL.

This clonotype occurred many times. The CDR3 coding sequence is TGTGCCAGCAGCTTACTGAATTACTACAATGAGCAGTTCTTC. Residues: CASSLLNYYNEQFF. The chain couples TRBV7-9 to TRBJ2-1, with D unclear. This CDR3 is built from 14 residues. Trimming shortened V by 2 bases and J by 3 bases, and 8 bases separated the two germline ends. Germline CDR1 is SEHNR and CDR2 is FQNEAQ (reference sequence).

This clonotype was detected many times. V usage is TRBV12-3 or TRBV12-4 and J usage is TRBJ1-5; 9 bases map to TRBD1. This CDR3 has 14 amino acids. V was clipped by 5 bases and J by 2 bases; unmatched bases: 1. CDR3 sequence (DNA): TGTGCCAGCAGTGGGGACAGGGGCAATCAGCCCCAGCATTTT. Its protein product is CASSGDRGNQPQHF.

This clonotype was seen more than once but under ten times. CDR3: CASRQGADTEAFF. Here the CDR3 DNA reads TGTGCCAGCAGACAGGGGGCGGACACTGAAGCTTTCTTT. The chain uses TRBV25-1 and TRBJ1-1; 9 bases map to TRBD1. CDR3 length: 13 residues. Germline loops: CDR1 MGHDK, CDR2 SYGVNS. V trimming: 6 bases; J trimming: 3 bases; junction bases outside the gene matches: 2.

This clonotype was observed many times. V usage is TRBV5-1 and J usage is TRBJ2-1, with TRBD1 identical over 7 bases. The junction had 5 bases not matched to a gene; V was cut back by 6 bases and J by 2 bases. Germline V lookup: CDR1 SGHRS, CDR2 YFSETQ. There are 14 residues in the CDR3. The CDR3 sequence: CASMKGGAYNEQFF. For the CDR3, the DNA is TGCGCCAGCATGAAAGGGGGCGCCTACAATGAGCAGTTCTTC.

This clonotype was seen only once. The chain employs TRBV4-1 and TRBJ1-3; unclear D gene. CDR3 length: 12 residues. Per the germline V gene, CDR1 is MGHRA and CDR2 is YSYEKL. The germline V and J ends were trimmed by 1 base and 9 bases, with 7 bases remaining between them. The CDR3, as DNA: TGCGCCAGCAGCCAAGTTCTGGGCACCATATATTTT. Translated: CASSQVLGTIYF.

This rearrangement joins TRBV9 to TRBJ1-2, with D tentatively TRBD1 (5 bases). Germline values: CDR1 SGDLS, CDR2 YYNGEE. The CDR3 is 13 residues long. V was cut by 5 bases and J by 4 bases, with 12 bases left in between. CDR3 sequence: CASSGDGTYGYTF. The CDR3 DNA sequence: TGTGCCAGCAGTGGGGACGGAACCTATGGCTACACCTTC.

The table lists this clonotype with many counts. The chain uses TRBV12-3 or TRBV12-4 and TRBJ1-2; D uncertain. Trimming removed 4 bases from V and 6 bases from J, with 6 bases in between. This CDR3 comprises 11 residues. DNA of the CDR3: TGTGCCAGCAGTTCCCTTAATGGCTACACCTTC. Protein product: CASSSLNGYTF.

This clonotype was detected ten times or more. CDR3 in amino acids: CSVYVGRTDTQYF. The CDR3 DNA reads as TGCAGCGTTTATGTAGGCCGCACAGATACGCAGTATTTT. The chain is built from TRBV29-1 and TRBJ2-3; D gene uncertain. CDR1 is SQVTM and CDR2 is ANQGSEA in the germline V gene. V lost 5 bases to trimming and J lost 1 base, with 10 bases between them. This CDR3 is 13 amino acids long.

To note about this clonotype: With a much larger clone just one base away, this may be a read error. The chain joins TRBV5-1 to TRBJ2-7; D is perhaps TRBD1 (7 bases). The CDR3 consists of 15 residues. Looked up from germline, CDR1 is SGHRS and CDR2 is YFSETQ. The CDR3 sequence is CASSSTGTPSYDQYF. The CDR3 DNA reads TGCGCCAGCAGCTCGACAGGGACTCCCTCCTACGATCAGTACTTC.

The table lists this clonotype with many counts. This chain connects TRBV11-3 to TRBJ2-1; 8 bases fit TRBD1. Per the germline V gene, CDR1 is SGHNT and CDR2 is YENEEA. The CDR3 is made up of 14 amino acids. After removal of 5 bases from V and 7 bases from J, the junction contained 7 bases not matched to a gene. CDR3 sequence: CASSTRTGRNEQFF. CDR3 DNA sequence: TGTGCCAGCAGCACTCGGACAGGGCGGAATGAGCAGTTCTTC.

This clonotype was recorded a few times. This sequence joins TRBV19 and TRBJ1-1, with TRBD1 matching 10 bases. Germline V gene sequence: CDR1 LNHDA, CDR2 SQIVND (reference sequence). The junction had 17 bases not matched to a gene; V was cut back by 7 bases and J by 0 bases. The CDR3 runs 19 residues. This CDR3 reads CASTDEAGTGALMNTEAFF. In DNA, the CDR3 is TGTGCCAGTACCGACGAAGCCGGGACAGGGGCTCTTATGAACACTGAAGCTTTCTTT.

This clonotype appeared many times. This chain connects TRBV2 to TRBJ1-5; D gene uncertain. The CDR3 has 15 residues. Germline V gene sequence: CDR1 SNHLY, CDR2 FYNNEI. The V end was cut by 4 bases, the J end by 0 bases, with 10 bases between. Here the CDR3 reads CASSVSLYSNQPQHF. CDR3 nucleotides: TGTGCCAGCAGTGTCAGCCTTTATAGCAATCAGCCCCAGCATTTT.

This clonotype was detected ten times or more. The rearrangement links TRBV5-1 to TRBJ1-1; no clear D. V was clipped by 4 bases and J by 2 bases, with 18 bases between them. From germline, CDR1 is SGHRS and CDR2 YFSETQ. The CDR3 spans 16 residues. The CDR3 DNA reads TGCGCCAGCAGCGTTTCCGGTTCTTTTTCTAACACTGAAGCTTTCTTT. It codes for CASSVSGSFSNTEAFF. The complete variable domain, with remaining parts taken from reference TRBV5-1 and TRBJ1-1, reads KAGVTQTPRYLIKTRGQQVTLSCSPISGHRSVSWYQQTPGQGLQFLFEYFSETQRNKGNFPGRFSGRQFSNSRSEMNVSTLELGDSALYLCASSVSGSFSNTEAFFGQGTRLTVV.